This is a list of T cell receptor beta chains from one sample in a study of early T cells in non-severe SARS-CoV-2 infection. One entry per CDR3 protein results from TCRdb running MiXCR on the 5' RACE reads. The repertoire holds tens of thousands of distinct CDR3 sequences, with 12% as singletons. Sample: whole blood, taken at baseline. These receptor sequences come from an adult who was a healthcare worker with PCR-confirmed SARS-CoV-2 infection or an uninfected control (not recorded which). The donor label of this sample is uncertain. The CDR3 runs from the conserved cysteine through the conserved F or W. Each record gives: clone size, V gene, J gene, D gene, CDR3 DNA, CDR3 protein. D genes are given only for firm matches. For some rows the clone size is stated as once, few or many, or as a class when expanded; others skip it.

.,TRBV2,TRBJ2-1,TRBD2,TGTGCCAGCAGTGGGGCAGCGGGGGGCAACAGGGGCAAGGAGCAGTTCTTC,CASSGAAGGNRGKEQFF
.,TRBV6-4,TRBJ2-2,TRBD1,TGTGCCAGCACACCGGGACAGCACACCGGGGAGCTGTTTTTT,CASTPGQHTGELFF
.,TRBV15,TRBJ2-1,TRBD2,TGTGCCACCAGCAGAGAACTAGCGGGGGACCGATACAATGAGCAGTTCTTC,CATSRELAGDRYNEQFF
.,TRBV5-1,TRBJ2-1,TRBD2,TGCGCCAGCAGCCCCAATGGACTAGCGGGGTCTAATGAGCAGTTCTTC,CASSPNGLAGSNEQFF
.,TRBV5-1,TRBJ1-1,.,TGCGCCAGCAGCTTGGACCTAAACTCAGGGGTTAGGGCTGAAGCTTTCTTT,CASSLDLNSGVRAEAFF
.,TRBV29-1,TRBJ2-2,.,TGCAGCGTTGGAGGACCTATGGGCGGGGAGCTGTTTTTT,CSVGGPMGGELFF
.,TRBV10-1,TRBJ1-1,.,TGCGCCAGCAGTGAGTCGCTCCCGAACACTGAAGCTTTCTTT,CASSESLPNTEAFF
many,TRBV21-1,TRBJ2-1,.,TGTGCCAGCAGCAAAGAAACGGAGCGGGGGGCGATATTGTACAATGAGCAGTTCTTC,CASSKETERGAILYNEQFF
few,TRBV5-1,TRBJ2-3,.,TGCGCCAGCAGCTTGGAGTATGACAGTACAGATACGCAGTATTTT,CASSLEYDSTDTQYF
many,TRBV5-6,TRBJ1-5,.,TGTGCCAGCAGCCCGGACAGAAGTCAGCCCCAGCATTTT,CASSPDRSQPQHF
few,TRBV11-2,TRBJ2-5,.,TGTGCCAGCAGCCGGTACCAAGAGACCCAGTACTTC,CASSRYQETQYF
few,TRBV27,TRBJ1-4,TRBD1,TGTGCCAGCAGGCGCGAGGCGGGACAGTATAATGAAAAACTGTTTTTT,CASRREAGQYNEKLFF
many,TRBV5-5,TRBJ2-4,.,TGTGCCAGCAGCCCCACCCAGGGAGACATTCAGTACTTC,CASSPTQGDIQYF
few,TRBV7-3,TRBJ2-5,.,TGTGCCAGCAGCTTATTCTCGACCCAAGAGACCCAGTACTTC,CASSLFSTQETQYF
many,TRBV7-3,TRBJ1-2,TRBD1,TGTGCCAGCAGCTTCCTTTGGGACAGGGAAGGGGCCAACTATGGCTACACCTTC,CASSFLWDREGANYGYTF
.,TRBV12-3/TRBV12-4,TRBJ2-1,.,TGTGCCAGCAGTTTAAATCGTGGAGGGATGACCTACAATGAGCAGTTCTTC,CASSLNRGGMTYNEQFF
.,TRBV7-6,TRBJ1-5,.,TGTGCCAGCAGCCCGAGTTCGGGGGCTGATCAGCCCCAGCATTTT,CASSPSSGADQPQHF
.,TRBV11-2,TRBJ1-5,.,TGTGCCAGCAGCTTAGGGGTAATCGGCAATCAGCCCCAGCATTTT,CASSLGVIGNQPQHF
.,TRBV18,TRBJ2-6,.,TGTGCCAGCTCACCACCGGGCCTAGGGGGAGACTCTGGGGCCAACGTCCTGACTTTC,CASSPPGLGGDSGANVLTF
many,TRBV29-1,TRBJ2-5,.,TGCAGCGTTGAACAGGGACAAGAGACCCAGTACTTC,CSVEQGQETQYF
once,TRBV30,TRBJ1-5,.,TGTGCCTGGAGTCGGACAGTTAGCAATCAGCCCCAGCATTTT,CAWSRTVSNQPQHF
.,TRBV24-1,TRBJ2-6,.,TGTGCCACCAGTGATGCAGGAGGGGGGATCTCTGGGGCCAACGTCCTGACTTTC,CATSDAGGGISGANVLTF
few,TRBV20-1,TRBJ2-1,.,TGCAGTGCTAATCAAAACAATGAGCAGTTCTTC,CSANQNNEQFF
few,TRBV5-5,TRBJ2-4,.,TGTGCCAGCAGAGATCGTGCCTCCATTCAGTACTTC,CASRDRASIQYF
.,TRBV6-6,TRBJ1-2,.,TGTGCCAGCAGTTACGACTATGGCTACACCTTC,CASSYDYGYTF
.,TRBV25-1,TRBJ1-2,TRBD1,TGTGCCAGCAGTGAATTCATTTCACCAGGGGGCTATGGCTACACCTTC,CASSEFISPGGYGYTF
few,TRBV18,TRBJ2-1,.,TGTGCCAGCGGGGGGGGCGTCGTCCACAATGAGCAGTTCTTC,CASGGGVVHNEQFF
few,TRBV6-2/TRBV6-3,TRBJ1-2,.,TGTGCCAGCAGTTACCTCCACTATGGCTACACCTTC,CASSYLHYGYTF
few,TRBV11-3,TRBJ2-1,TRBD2,TGTGCCAGCAGCCCCAACACAGCGGGGGCCACTCAGTTCTTC,CASSPNTAGATQFF
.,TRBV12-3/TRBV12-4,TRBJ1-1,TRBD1,TGTGCCAGCAGCCCAATCCTGGGACAGGGGGCCTCTTTGGCTTTCACTGAAGCTTTCTTT,CASSPILGQGASLAFTEAFF
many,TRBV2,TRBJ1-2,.,TGTGCCAGCAGTGATATTTGGGGAGGTTACTATGGCTACACCTTC,CASSDIWGGYYGYTF
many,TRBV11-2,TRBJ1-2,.,TGTGCCAGCAGCCCTGTAAACTATGGCTACACCTTC,CASSPVNYGYTF
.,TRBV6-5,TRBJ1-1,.,TGTGCCAGCAGTATCGGGACATTGAACACTGAAGCTTTCTTT,CASSIGTLNTEAFF
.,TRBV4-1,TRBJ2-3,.,TGCGCCAGCAGCCAAACAGGTAGCACAGATACGCAGTATTTT,CASSQTGSTDTQYF
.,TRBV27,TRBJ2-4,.,TGTGCCAGCAGTTTCGGGGCGGGCAAAAACATTCAGTACTTC,CASSFGAGKNIQYF
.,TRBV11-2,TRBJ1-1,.,TGTGCCAGCAGCTTATGGGCCTCTGGCACTGAAGCTTTCTTT,CASSLWASGTEAFF
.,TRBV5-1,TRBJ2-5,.,TGCGCCAGCAGCTTGGTAACAGGGACCAGAGGGGAGACCCAGTACTTC,CASSLVTGTRGETQYF
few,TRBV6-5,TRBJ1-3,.,TGTGCCAGCAGTCCATACCGGGACACAGGAAACACCATATATTTT,CASSPYRDTGNTIYF
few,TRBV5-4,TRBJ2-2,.,TGTGCCAGCAGCTTGGTCCCGACCGGGGAGCTGTTTTTT,CASSLVPTGELFF
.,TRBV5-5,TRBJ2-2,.,TGTGCCAGCAGCTTGGTACCTTCGAACACCGGGGAGCTGTTTTTT,CASSLVPSNTGELFF
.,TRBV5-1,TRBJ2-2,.,TGCGCCAGCAGCTTGGCCGGTCAGGTGGGACTTAACGCGAACACCGGGGAGCTGTTTTTT,CASSLAGQVGLNANTGELFF
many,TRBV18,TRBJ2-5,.,TGTGCCAGCTCATACAACAGGGAAGAGACCCAGTACTTC,CASSYNREETQYF
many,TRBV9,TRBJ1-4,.,TGTGCCAGCAGCGTAGACGGGGTCCCGGGTGAAAAACTGTTTTTT,CASSVDGVPGEKLFF
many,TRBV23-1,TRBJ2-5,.,TGCGCCAGCAGTCAATCAGGTCCCGGCCGCGAGACCCAGTACTTC,CASSQSGPGRETQYF
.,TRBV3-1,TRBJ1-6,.,TGTGCCAGCAGCGATACGCGCACAGGGACGCCCCTCCACTTT,CASSDTRTGTPLHF
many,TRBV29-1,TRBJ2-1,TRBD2,TGCAGCGTTGAAGATCGAGGGACTATCACCTATGACAATGAGCAGTTCTTC,CSVEDRGTITYDNEQFF
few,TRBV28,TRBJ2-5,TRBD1,TGTGCCAGCAGTTTAGACAGGGACAAGACCCAGTACTTC,CASSLDRDKTQYF
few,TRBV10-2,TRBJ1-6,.,TGCGCCAGCAGTGAGTCTCAGTCACCCCTCCACTTT,CASSESQSPLHF
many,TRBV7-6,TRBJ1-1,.,TGTGCCAGCAGTCCCGACGGAGAGAACACTGAAGCTTTCTTT,CASSPDGENTEAFF
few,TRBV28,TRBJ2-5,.,TGTGCCAGCAGCCAGGGCCAGGGGTTGGAGACCCAGTACTTC,CASSQGQGLETQYF
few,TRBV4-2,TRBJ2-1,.,TGTGCCAGCAGCCAAGAAGCCCGCCATGAGCAGTTCTTC,CASSQEARHEQFF
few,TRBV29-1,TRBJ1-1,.,TGCAGCGTTGAGGCGACTTGGGACACTGAAGCTTTCTTT,CSVEATWDTEAFF
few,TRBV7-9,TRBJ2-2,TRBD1,TGTGCCAGCAGCTTGAGGACAGGGCCGAACACCGGGGAGCTGTTTTTT,CASSLRTGPNTGELFF
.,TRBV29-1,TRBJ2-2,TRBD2,TGCAGCGTAAGGACTAGCGAGTACACCGGGGAGCTGTTTTTT,CSVRTSEYTGELFF
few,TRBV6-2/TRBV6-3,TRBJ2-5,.,TGTGCCAGCAGTTACGCTTCTAGCCCCCGGCAAGAGACCCAGTACTTC,CASSYASSPRQETQYF